This note documents a single TCR beta chain sequence. What it binds is not known. The sample comes from a study of CXCR3-negative and CXCR3-positive naive CD8 T cells. Study-wide points: For memory CD8+ cells diversity was much lower, but both naive subsets had comparably high diversity. CXCR3-positive naive cells carried more hydrophobic TRB CDR3s than CXCR3-negative naive cells did.

Researchers reported sorting every CD8+ T cell subset in triplicate, under 350,000 cells per sort. Naivety in CD8+ T cells corresponded to a CD45RO-CCR7+CD27+CD95- phenotype. In preparing the TRB cDNA libraries, 5' RACE with UMI labels was used. Reanalyzing the 5' RACE reads, TCRdb keeps one entry per CDR3 protein, without DNA. The table for this sample gives some 150,000 distinct CDR3 sequences. Looked up from germline, CDR1 is LNHDA and CDR2 is SQIVND (reference sequence). The CDR3 length is 14 residues. This TCR derives from a human donor in good health. Some clones in this sample may be carry-over from other donors' samples. Material: naive CXCR3+ CD8+ T cells from blood. Subset described: CD45RO-CCR7+CD27+CD95- naive CD8+ T cells expressing CXCR3 (TNR3+). This chain uses TRBV19 with TRBJ2-1; TCRdb reports TRBD1, a call that lacks DNA to check it against. Here the CDR3 reads CASSPGTSYNEQFF.